This entry concerns a single T cell receptor (beta chain). The antigen remains undetermined. The survey-level immunoSEQ assay was used. Using immunoSEQ multiplex PCR, the repertoire was profiled, and TCRdb retains in-frame clones only, with some absent. The table lists approximately 35,000 clones, roughly 87% of them singletons. The entry originates in a study of multiple sclerosis patients with progressive multifocal leukoencephalopathy. Study outcomes and limitations: Lower normalized Shannon entropy suggested reduced TRB diversity in most PML patients.

Sample time point: time of PML onset. After about 16 to 56 months on natalizumab, the natalizumab-treated patients developed PML. CDR1 is MNHEY, CDR2 SMNVEV, per germline (reference sequence). V was pared by 6 bases and J by 3 bases, with 12 bases of the junction left unmatched. The CDR3 has 18 residues. The receptor's source is a human donor with progressive multifocal leukoencephalopathy. The chain recombines TRBV27 with TRBJ2-3; 13 bases fit TRBD2. The sample in question was PBMCs, obtained from a patient treated with natalizumab. The CDR3 DNA is TGTGCCAGCAGCCCAGGACTAGCGGGAGATTCGAGAACAGATACGCAGTATTTT. Protein: CASSPGLAGDSRTDTQYF.